This passage covers 5 T cell receptor beta chains from one sample sequenced in a study of T cell responses to AZD1222 COVID-19 vaccine. Generated by immunoSEQ multiplex PCR, the TCRdb table keeps only in-frame clones and is missing some. In the table there are roughly 140,000 clones, 80% to 90% of which are singletons. The specimen comprised peripheral blood, sampled after recovery from COVID-19. The receptors stem from an adult who had recovered from COVID-19.

The chain couples TRBV27 to TRBJ1-2; 7 bases fit TRBD1. The V segment lost 2 bases and the J segment 5 bases; nucleotides outside the gene matches: 5. This CDR3 region has 14 residues. Germline assignment: CDR1 MNHEY and CDR2 SMNVEV (reference sequence). The CDR3 reads CASSLTRGEYGYTF. The CDR3, as DNA: TGTGCCAGCAGTTTAACCAGGGGGGAATATGGCTACACCTTC.

This chain's CDR3 is CASSILRGRGSTEAFF. Written as DNA, the CDR3 is TGTGCCAGTAGTATTCTCCGGGGGCGCGGGAGCACTGAAGCTTTCTTT. This chain joins TRBV19 and TRBJ1-1, with D possibly TRBD1 on 6 matching bases. V lost 3 bases to trimming and J lost 4 bases, with 18 bases between them. CDR3 length equals 16 residues. Germline loops: CDR1 LNHDA, CDR2 SQIVND (reference sequence).

The chain uses TRBV7-9 and TRBJ1-6; the D is unclear. CDR3 length equals 13 residues. CDR1 is SEHNR, CDR2 FQNEAQ, per germline (reference sequence). The V gene lost 5 bases and the J gene lost 8 bases, with 10 bases spanning the gap. CDR3 protein: CASSQTSDSPLHF. DNA for the CDR3: TGTGCCAGCAGCCAAACCTCGGATTCACCCCTCCACTTT.

This clone came up once. This chain links TRBV5-1 with TRBJ2-3; weak D call: TRBD2 (6 bases). Deletions cut 3 bases from V and 9 bases from J, with 11 bases between. The germline V gene has CDR1 SGHRS and CDR2 YFSETQ. The CDR3 loop spans 12 amino acids. CDR3 in amino acids: CASSWERGTQYF. CDR3 bases: TGCGCCAGCAGCTGGGAACGGGGGACGCAGTATTTT.

Of note for this clone: In the same sample, other DNA sequences code for this CDR3. The gene calls are TRBV5-1 and TRBJ2-5; D remains unclear. Per germline, CDR1 SGHRS and CDR2 YFSETQ. Deletions cut 4 bases from V and 1 base from J, with 2 bases between. The CDR3 totals 11 residues. The CDR3 DNA follows: TGCGCCAGCAGCAGCCAAGAGACCCAGTACTTC. As protein: CASSSQETQYF.